This record concerns one TCR beta chain sequence. The antigen is not known. Ophthalmopathy not arising within 18 months of follow-up defined hyperthyroidism as stable. RNA transcripts provided the template for amplifying TCR beta CDR3 regions. Scientists carried out first-round RT-PCR using HTBI primers and then a second-round multiplex PCR. MiXCR, run by TCRdb on the multiplex PCR reads, gives a single entry per CDR3 protein. The sample shows roughly 410,000 distinct CDR3 sequences, just over 15% of them seen only once. This specimen comes from a study of Graves' ophthalmopathy and Graves' hyperthyroidism. Study-wide context: No treatment had been given when peripheral blood was collected at initial diagnosis.

Trimming took 6 bases from V and 7 from J, leaving 16 bases between them. The germline V gene encodes CDR1 MNHEY and CDR2 SVGEGT. The CDR3 spans 13 residues. Findings of the study overall: Blood also carried most expanded thyroid clonotypes exceeding 0.001 frequency.

Sample: peripheral blood. This TCR was recovered from a young woman with stable Graves' hyperthyroidism. This rearrangement joins TRBV6-2 or TRBV6-3 to TRBJ2-7, with D possibly being TRBD2 (6 bases). The CDR3 DNA reads as TGTGCCAGCAGCTCACGGGAGTCGGGTGAGCAGTACTTC. Protein product: CASSSRESGEQYF.